Sequencing of this TCR beta chain was carried out in a study of a mutant IDH1 vaccine in newly diagnosed glioma. Background on the study: The treated group averaged 40.4 years old and was about 62% male, roughly 40% female.

Time point specified: week 35, safety follow-up. Each vaccine dose was 300 ug of mutant IDH1 20-mer peptide, with topical imiquimod. The protocol was immunoSEQ multiplex PCR, while the TCRdb copy is restricted to in-frame clones and leaves out a portion. The repertoire includes tens of thousands of clones, 81% of them detected once, and 15% to 19% sits in the top ten. For this clone: The antigen remains undetermined.

Trimming cost V 5 bases and J 11 bases; bases outside gene matches: 8. This CDR3 has 12 residues. Germline V gene lookup returns CDR1 SGHVS and CDR2 FQNEAQ. The sequence derives from a man under 40 with glioma. The sample in question was PBMCs, obtained from a glioma patient whose treatment included an IDH1 peptide vaccine. The chain has TRBV7-8 and TRBJ1-1; 7 nucleotides match TRBD1. The CDR3: CASSHQGGRAFF. The CDR3, as DNA: TGTGCCAGCAGCCACCAGGGGGGTAGGGCTTTCTTT.